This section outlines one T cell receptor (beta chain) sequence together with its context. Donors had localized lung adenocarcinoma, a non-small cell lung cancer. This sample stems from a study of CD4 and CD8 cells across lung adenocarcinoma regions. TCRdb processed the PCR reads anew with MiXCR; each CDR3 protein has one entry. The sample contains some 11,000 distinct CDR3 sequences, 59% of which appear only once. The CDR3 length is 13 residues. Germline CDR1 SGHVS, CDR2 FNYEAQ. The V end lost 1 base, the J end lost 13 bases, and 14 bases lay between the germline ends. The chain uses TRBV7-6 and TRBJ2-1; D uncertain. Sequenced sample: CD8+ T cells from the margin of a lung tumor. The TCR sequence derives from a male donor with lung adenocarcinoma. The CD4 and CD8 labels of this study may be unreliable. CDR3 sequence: CASSLGVEETQFF. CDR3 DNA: TGTGCCAGCAGCTTAGGGGTGGAAGAGACCCAGTTCTTC.